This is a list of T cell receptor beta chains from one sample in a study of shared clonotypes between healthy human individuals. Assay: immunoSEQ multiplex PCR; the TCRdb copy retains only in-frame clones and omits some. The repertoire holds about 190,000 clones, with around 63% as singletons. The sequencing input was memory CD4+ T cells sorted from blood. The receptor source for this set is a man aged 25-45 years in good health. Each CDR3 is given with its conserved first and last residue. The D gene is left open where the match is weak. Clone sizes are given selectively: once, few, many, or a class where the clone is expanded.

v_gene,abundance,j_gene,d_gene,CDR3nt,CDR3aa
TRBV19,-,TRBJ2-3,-,TGTGCCAGTAGTCCCTCGATCAGCACAGATACGCAGTATTTT,CASSPSISTDTQYF
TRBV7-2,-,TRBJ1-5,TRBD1,TGTGCCAGCAGCTTAGCGGGACAGGGGTTTCAGCCCCAGCATTTT,CASSLAGQGFQPQHF
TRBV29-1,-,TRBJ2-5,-,TGCAGCGTAGCGGGACAAGGGGAGACCCAGTACTTC,CSVAGQGETQYF
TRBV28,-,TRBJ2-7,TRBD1,TGTGCCAGCAGTTCGCATGGGACAGGGAGGTATTACGAGCAGTACTTC,CASSSHGTGRYYEQYF
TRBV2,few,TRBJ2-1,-,TGTGCCAGCAGTGACTACAATGAGCAGTTCTTC,CASSDYNEQFF
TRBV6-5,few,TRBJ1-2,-,TGTGCCAGTCGGGGGATGGGTGGCTATGGCTACACCTTC,CASRGMGGYGYTF
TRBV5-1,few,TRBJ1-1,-,TGCGCCAGCAGCTTGGAAACAGGGTTCGGCACTGAAGCTTTCTTT,CASSLETGFGTEAFF
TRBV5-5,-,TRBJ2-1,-,TGTGCCTGTCTTTGGGGAGCTAGCTCCTACAATGAGCAGTTCTTC,CACLWGASSYNEQFF
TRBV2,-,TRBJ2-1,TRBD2,TGTGCCAGCAGTACACGGACTAGCGGGACCGGGGAGCAGTTCTTC,CASSTRTSGTGEQFF
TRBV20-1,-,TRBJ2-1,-,TGCAGTGATCGGAATAATGAGCAGTTCTTC,CSDRNNEQFF
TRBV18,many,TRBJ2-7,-,TGTGCCAGCTCGCTAGACAGGAACTACGAGCAGTACTTC,CASSLDRNYEQYF
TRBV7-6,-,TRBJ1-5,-,TGTGCCAGCAGCTCCCCGCCCGATCAGCCCCAGCATTTT,CASSSPPDQPQHF
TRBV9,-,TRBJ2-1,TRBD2,TGTGCCAGCAGCGTAGACGCTAGCGGGTGGTATGAGCAGTTCTTC,CASSVDASGWYEQFF
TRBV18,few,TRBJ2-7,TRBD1,TGTGCCAGCTCGGAAGGACAGGGGTTCGAGCAGTACTTC,CASSEGQGFEQYF
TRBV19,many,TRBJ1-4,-,TGTGCCAGTAGTATCGGGGGGAATAATGAAAAACTGTTTTTT,CASSIGGNNEKLFF
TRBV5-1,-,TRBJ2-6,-,TGCGCCAGCAGCTTGACCATATCGACCAACGTCCTGACTTTC,CASSLTISTNVLTF
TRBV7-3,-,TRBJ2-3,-,TGTGCCAGCAGCCCGAACAGGGATACGCAGTATTTT,CASSPNRDTQYF
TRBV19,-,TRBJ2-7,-,TGTGCCAGTAGTGCCTACCGGGAGAGCTCCTACGAGCAGTACTTC,CASSAYRESSYEQYF
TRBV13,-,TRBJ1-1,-,TGTGCCAGCAGCTTAAAGAGGGGGTTTGAAGCTTTCTTT,CASSLKRGFEAFF
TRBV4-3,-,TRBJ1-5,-,TGCGCCAGCAGCCAAGAGATAGGACTGAGCAATCAGCCCCAGCATTTT,CASSQEIGLSNQPQHF
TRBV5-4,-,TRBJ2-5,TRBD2,TGTGCCAGCAGCCCGCAGCCGGGCGGGAGGGCTGAAGAGACCCAGTACTTC,CASSPQPGGRAEETQYF
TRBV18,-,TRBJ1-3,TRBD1,TGTGCCAGCTCACCCCTTCCCGCGACAGGGGTAGGAAACACCATATATTTT,CASSPLPATGVGNTIYF
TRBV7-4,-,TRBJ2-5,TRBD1,TGTGCCAGCAGCTTAGCGCTCGGCAGGGGGGAGACCCAGTACTTC,CASSLALGRGETQYF
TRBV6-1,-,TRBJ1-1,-,TGTGCCAGCAGAGAACAAGCCAGGGCTTTCTTT,CASREQARAFF
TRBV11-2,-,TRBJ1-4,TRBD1,TGTGCCAGCAGCTTGGTCCCGGGACAGGGAAATGAAAAACTGTTTTTT,CASSLVPGQGNEKLFF
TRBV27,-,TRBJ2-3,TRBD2,TGTGCCAGCAGTTTGGCTAGCGGGATGGTGGATACGCAGTATTTT,CASSLASGMVDTQYF
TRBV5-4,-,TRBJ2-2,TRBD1,TGTGCCAGCAGCCCGGGGACAGGGGTGAACACCGGGGAGCTGTTTTTT,CASSPGTGVNTGELFF
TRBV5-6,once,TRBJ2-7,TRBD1,TGTGCCAGCAGCTTGTCCCCTGTCTTACCGGGACAGCCAACCTACGAGCAGTACTTC,CASSLSPVLPGQPTYEQYF
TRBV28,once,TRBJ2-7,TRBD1,TGTGCCAGCTTTCCACAGGGGGCCTACGAGCAGTACTTC,CASFPQGAYEQYF
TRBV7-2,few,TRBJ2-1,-,TGTGCCAGCAGCTTAGAGGGGACCAGCGGCGAGCAGTTCTTC,CASSLEGTSGEQFF
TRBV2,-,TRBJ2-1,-,TGTGCCAGCAGTGAAGCGCTTCCGGGGTACAATGAGCAGTTCTTC,CASSEALPGYNEQFF
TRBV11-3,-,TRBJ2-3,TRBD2,TGTGCCAGCAGCTCAAGACTAGCGGGAGTGACAGATACGCAGTATTTT,CASSSRLAGVTDTQYF
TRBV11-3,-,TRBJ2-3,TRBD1,TGTGCCAGCAGCTTTGAGGGGTGGAGGGACAGGGGATGCACAGATACGCAGTATTTT,CASSFEGWRDRGCTDTQYF
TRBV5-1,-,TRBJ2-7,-,TGCGCCAGCAGCTCTTACAGTACCTACGAGCAGTACTTC,CASSSYSTYEQYF
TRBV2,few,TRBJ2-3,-,TGTGCCAGCAGTGCTGAATCCACAGATACGCAGTATTTT,CASSAESTDTQYF
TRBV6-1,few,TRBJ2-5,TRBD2,TGTGCCAGCAGACTAGCGGGAGTAGAGACCCAGTACTTC,CASRLAGVETQYF
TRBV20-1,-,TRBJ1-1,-,TGCAGTGCTATGGAGTGGGATGAAGCTTTCTTT,CSAMEWDEAFF
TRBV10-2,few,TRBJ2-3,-,TGCGCCAGCAGTGCCGTTAGGGGCACAGATACGCAGTATTTT,CASSAVRGTDTQYF
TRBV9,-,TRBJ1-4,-,TGTGCCAGCAGCACGCAGGGCGCTAATGAAAAACTGTTTTTT,CASSTQGANEKLFF
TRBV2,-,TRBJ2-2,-,TGTGCCAGCAGGCAAGAGGACACCGGGGAGCTGTTTTTT,CASRQEDTGELFF
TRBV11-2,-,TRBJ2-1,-,TGTGCCAGCAGCCACTATGGGGGGGGCGGACCTATCTACAATGAGCAGTTCTTC,CASSHYGGGGPIYNEQFF
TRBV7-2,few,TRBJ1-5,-,TGTGCCAGCAGCTTAGGGTCTGGGGTTGAGCCCCAGCATTTT,CASSLGSGVEPQHF
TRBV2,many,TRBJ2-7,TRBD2,TGTGCCAGCAGTGATACTAGCGGGAGCATCCACTACGAGCAGTACTTC,CASSDTSGSIHYEQYF
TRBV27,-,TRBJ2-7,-,TGTGCCAGCAGTTTTTCCGGACGGAGTGCCTACGAGCAGTACTTC,CASSFSGRSAYEQYF
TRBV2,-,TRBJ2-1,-,TGTGCCAGCAGTATATCGGGACCAGCCTACAATGAGCAGTTCTTC,CASSISGPAYNEQFF
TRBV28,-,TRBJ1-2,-,TGTGCCAGCAGTTTATTCGGGCGCATCTATGGCTACACCTTC,CASSLFGRIYGYTF
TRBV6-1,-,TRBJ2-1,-,TGTGCCAGCAGTGACCCCGTGGTGCGGTTCTTC,CASSDPVVRFF
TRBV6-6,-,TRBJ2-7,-,TGTGCCAGCAGTCGGGGGGCAGGGATCTACGAGCAGTACTTC,CASSRGAGIYEQYF
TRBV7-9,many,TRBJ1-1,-,TGTGCCAGCAGCTTACTGGGGAACACTGAAGCTTTCTTT,CASSLLGNTEAFF
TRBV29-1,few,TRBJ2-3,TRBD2,TGCAGCGTTGAAGATCGGGGGGGACGCACAGATACGCAGTATTTT,CSVEDRGGRTDTQYF
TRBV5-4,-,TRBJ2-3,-,TGTGCCAGCAGCACCGGGACAACGAGGGGTAGCACAGATACGCAGTATTTT,CASSTGTTRGSTDTQYF
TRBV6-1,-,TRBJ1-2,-,TGTGCCAGCAGGGTAGGGGATGGCTACACCTTC,CASRVGDGYTF
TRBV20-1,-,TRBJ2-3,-,TGCAGTGCTGGGACTGCAGATACGCAGTATTTT,CSAGTADTQYF
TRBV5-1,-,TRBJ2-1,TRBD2,TGCGCCAGCAGCATAGCGGGACCCTACAATGAGCAGTTCTTC,CASSIAGPYNEQFF
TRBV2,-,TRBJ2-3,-,TGTGCCAGCAGCCCACAGGGAGGGACAGATACGCAGTATTTT,CASSPQGGTDTQYF
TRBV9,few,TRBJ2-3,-,TGTGCCAGCAGCGTGGGGCCCTTCCTCGAGGAGGAGGGAGATACGCAGTATTTT,CASSVGPFLEEEGDTQYF
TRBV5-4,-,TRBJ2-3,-,TGTGCCAGCAGCTACCCCCAGAGCACAGATACGCAGTATTTT,CASSYPQSTDTQYF
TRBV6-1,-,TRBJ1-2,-,TGTGCCAGCACCTGGACGGACCCTGGCTACACCTTC,CASTWTDPGYTF
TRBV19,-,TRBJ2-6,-,TGTGCCAGTAGTATTTCTGGTGAACTGAGGGCCAACGTCCTGACTTTC,CASSISGELRANVLTF